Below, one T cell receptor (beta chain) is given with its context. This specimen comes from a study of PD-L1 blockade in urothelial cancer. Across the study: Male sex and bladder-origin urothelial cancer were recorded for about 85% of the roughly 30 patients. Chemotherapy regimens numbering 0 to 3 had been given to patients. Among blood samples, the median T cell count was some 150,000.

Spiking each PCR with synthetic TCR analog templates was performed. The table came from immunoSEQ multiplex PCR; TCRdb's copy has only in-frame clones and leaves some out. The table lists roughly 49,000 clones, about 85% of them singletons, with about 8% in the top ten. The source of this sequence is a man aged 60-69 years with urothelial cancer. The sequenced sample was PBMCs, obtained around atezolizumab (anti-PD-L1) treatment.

The CDR3 protein is CASSSERDTDTQYF. The CDR3 bases are TGTGCCAGCAGCTCCGAGCGGGACACAGATACGCAGTATTTT. The V gene is TRBV5-4, the J gene TRBJ2-3, with 7 bases lining up with TRBD2. Unmatched junction bases numbered 3, after V lost 3 bases and J lost 2 bases. Germline CDR1 is SGHNT and CDR2 is YYREEE (reference sequence). The CDR3 covers 14 residues.